Reported below is one T cell receptor beta chain. The method was immunoSEQ multiplex PCR; TCRdb's version includes in-frame clones alone and lacks a portion of them. Seen here are 40,000 to 55,000 clones, about 89% observed once, and the top ten hold around 0.63%. This entry is derived from a study of T cell changes during pregnancy in multiple sclerosis. This specimen consisted of CD4+ T cells from peripheral blood mononuclear cells, obtained in the first trimester of pregnancy. The receptor was isolated from a female donor with multiple sclerosis, enrolled in a pregnancy study.

CDR3 loop: CASSLGDRGFYEQYF. The CDR3, as DNA: TGCGCCAGCAGCTTGGGTGACAGGGGTTTCTACGAGCAGTACTTC. The V gene is TRBV5-1, the J gene TRBJ2-7; 8 nucleotides match TRBD1. The germline CDR1 and CDR2 sequences are SGHRS and YFSETQ. This CDR3 is built from 15 residues. The trim removed 0 bases at V and 3 bases at J, leaving 5 bases unmatched.